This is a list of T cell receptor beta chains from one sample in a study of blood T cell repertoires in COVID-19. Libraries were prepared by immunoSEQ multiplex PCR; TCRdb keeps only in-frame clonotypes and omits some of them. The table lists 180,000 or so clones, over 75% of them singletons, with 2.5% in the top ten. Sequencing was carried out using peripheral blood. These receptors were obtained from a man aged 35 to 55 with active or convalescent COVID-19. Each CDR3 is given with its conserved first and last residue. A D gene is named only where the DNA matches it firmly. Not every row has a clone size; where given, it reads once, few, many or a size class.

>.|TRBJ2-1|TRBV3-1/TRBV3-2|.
TGTGCCAGCAGCCCTTACCGACAGCCCTACAATGAGCAGTTCTTC
CASSPYRQPYNEQFF
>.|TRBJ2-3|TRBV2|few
TGTGCCAGCAGTCTCAGACTCTGGGGCACAGATACGCAGTATTTT
CASSLRLWGTDTQYF
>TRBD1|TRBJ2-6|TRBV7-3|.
TGTGCCAGCAGCTTTATCGGACAGGGGGTCCTGTCAACTGGGGCCAACGTCCTGACTTTC
CASSFIGQGVLSTGANVLTF
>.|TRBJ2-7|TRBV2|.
TGTGCCAGCAGAGAGGCGGGACAGACCCCGACCTCCTACGAGCAGTACTTC
CASREAGQTPTSYEQYF
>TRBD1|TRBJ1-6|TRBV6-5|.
TGTGCCAGCAGACCCGGGACAGCGATTAATTCACCCCTCCACTTT
CASRPGTAINSPLHF
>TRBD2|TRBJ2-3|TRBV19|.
TGTGCCAGTACCTCGCTAGCGGGGGGGCTTACGCAGTATTTT
CASTSLAGGLTQYF
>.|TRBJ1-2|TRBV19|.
TGTGCCAGTAGAGGGGTAGTCGGCTACACCTTC
CASRGVVGYTF
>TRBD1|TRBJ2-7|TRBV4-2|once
TGTGCCAGCAGCCAAGATGTAGGGGGCCTCGTCGAGCAGTACTTC
CASSQDVGGLVEQYF
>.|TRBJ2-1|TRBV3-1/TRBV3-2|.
TGTGCCAGCAGCCAAGTCCGCGGCAATGAGCAGTTCTTC
CASSQVRGNEQFF
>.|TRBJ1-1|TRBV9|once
TGTGCCAGCAGCGTAGGTATCAGTCACCAGAATGAAGCTTTCTTT
CASSVGISHQNEAFF
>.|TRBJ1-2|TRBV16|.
TGTGCCAGCAGCCAATCTTCAGGCCATGGCTACACCTTC
CASSQSSGHGYTF
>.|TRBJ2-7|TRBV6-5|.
TGTGCCAGCAGTTATACAGGAGGGAGAAGGGACTACGAGCAGTACTTC
CASSYTGGRRDYEQYF